This T cell receptor (beta chain) derives from a study of CD8 T cells in Susac syndrome. Whole-study results and caveats: The study recognized that the number of individuals in its TCR sequencing and HLA analysis was relatively small.

After extraction with the RNeasy kit, 0.5 to 1 ug of the RNA was reverse transcribed using random hexamers. The TCR beta CDR3 was amplified by immunoSEQ multiplex PCR across 54 Vbeta, 13 Jbeta. TCRdb reanalysed the immunoSEQ multiplex PCR reads using MiXCR and keeps one entry per CDR3 protein. The table lists under 200,000 distinct CDR3 sequences, roughly 95% of them singletons, with about 0.16% in the top ten. CDR1 is LNHNV and CDR2 is YYDKDF in the germline V gene (reference sequence). V trimming: 6 bases; J trimming: 1 base; junction bases outside the gene matches: 5. CDR3 length: 16 amino acids. Sequencing of TCR beta drew on CD8+ and CD4+ T cells from blood. As to this clonotype: Its antigen is as yet unknown.

The chain carries TRBV15 and TRBJ2-1; 11 bases line up with TRBD2. Input material: CD8+ T cells from PBMCs. The receptor's source is a human donor with multiple sclerosis. DNA for the CDR3: TGTGCCACCAGAGGACTAGCGGGTTCTTCCTACAATGAGCAGTTCTTC. Translation: CATRGLAGSSYNEQFF.